What follows are 12 T cell receptor beta chains derived from one specimen sequenced in a study of blood T cell repertoires in COVID-19. Using immunoSEQ multiplex PCR, the repertoire was profiled, and TCRdb retains in-frame clones only, with some absent. The table records some 120,000 clones, about 90% of them present only once. The material sequenced was peripheral blood. The receptors were sampled from an older woman with acute or convalescent COVID-19.

The CDR3 DNA is TGCGCCAGCAGCCAGACGGCTGGTGACATCGACTATGGCTACACCTTC. Its translation: CASSQTAGDIDYGYTF. The J gene is TRBJ1-2, the V gene TRBV4-1; D unresolved. CDR1 and CDR2 (germline): MGHRA, YSYEKL. V lost 3 bases and J 3 bases, leaving 17 bases between the germline ends. The CDR3 loop spans 16 amino acids.

The CDR3 protein is CASSGGLSSYEQYF. DNA of the CDR3: TGTGCCAGCAGTGGGGGGTTGAGCTCCTACGAGCAGTACTTC. The chain carries TRBV27 and TRBJ2-7, with D possibly TRBD2 on 6 matching bases. The CDR3 is made up of 14 amino acids. Germline V gives CDR1 MNHEY, CDR2 SMNVEV (reference sequence). The germline V and J ends were trimmed by 5 bases and 0 bases, with 11 bases remaining between them.

In this sample, this clone turned up once. The chain recombines TRBV24-1 with TRBJ1-2, with D maybe TRBD1 (5 bases). V lost 9 bases, J lost 3 bases, and 10 bases lay in between. The CDR3 extends over 12 amino acids. Per the germline V gene, CDR1 is KGHDR and CDR2 is SFDVKD. CDR3: CATPRGDYGYTF. CDR3 nucleotide sequence: TGTGCCACCCCACGGGGGGACTATGGCTACACCTTC.

The chain employs TRBV6-2 or TRBV6-3 and TRBJ1-1, with TRBD1 matching over 8 bases. Germline-derived CDR1 and CDR2 are MNHEY and SVGEGT. The CDR3 spans 15 residues. The trim removed 5 bases at V and 3 bases at J, leaving 8 bases unmatched. CDR3 sequence: CASSLHRGGDTEAFF. In DNA, the CDR3 is TGTGCCAGCAGTCTACACAGGGGGGGAGACACTGAAGCTTTCTTT.

The V gene is TRBV19, the J gene TRBJ2-1; the D gene is possibly TRBD2 (5 bases). Germline lookup yields CDR1 LNHDA and CDR2 SQIVND (reference sequence). With 5 bases removed from V and 6 bases from J, the gap between germline ends came to 20 bases. The CDR3 is 16 residues long. CDR3 loop: CASSPRRGRSANEQFF. The CDR3 DNA reads as TGTGCCAGTAGTCCCCGACGAGGGAGAAGTGCCAATGAGCAGTTCTTC.

The chain links TRBV5-1 to TRBJ2-1; D ambiguous. Germline V gene data show CDR1 as SGHRS and CDR2 as YFSETQ. Trimming took off 0 bases at V and 10 bases at J, with 11 bases between the two ends. The CDR3 totals 13 residues. The DNA for the CDR3 is TGCGCCAGCAGCTTGGAGCACTCCACCGAGCAGTTCTTC. This translates into CASSLEHSTEQFF.

This clone was seen a few times. The V and J genes are TRBV3-1 (or the pseudogene TRBV3-2) and TRBJ1-2, with D possibly matching TRBD1 (6 bases). V was trimmed by 4 bases and J by 1 base, leaving 13 bases between them. The CDR3 sequence is 15 residues long. From germline, CDR1 is LGHDT and CDR2 YNNKEL (reference sequence). This CDR3 reads CASSRAGVDNYGYTF. DNA for the CDR3: TGTGCCAGCAGCCGTGCAGGGGTTGATAACTATGGCTACACCTTC.

Only one count was recorded for this clone. The J gene is TRBJ1-2, the V gene TRBV9, with TRBD1 as a possible D gene (5 bases). The germline V and J ends were trimmed by 3 bases and 2 bases, with 20 bases remaining between them. Germline V gene sequence: CDR1 SGDLS, CDR2 YYNGEE. This CDR3 is built from 17 residues. The CDR3 is CASSEGPPQGINYGYTF. The CDR3 nucleotides read TGTGCCAGCAGCGAAGGCCCCCCCCAGGGAATCAACTATGGCTACACCTTC.

The chain combines TRBV19 with TRBJ1-5; TRBD1 matches 8 bases. This CDR3 has 16 amino acids. Per germline, CDR1 LNHDA and CDR2 SQIVND (reference sequence). V shed 5 bases and J 7 bases; nucleotides not matched to a gene: 13. CDR3 coding DNA: TGTGCCAGTAGTTTTCAACGACAGGGGATAAACCAGCCCCAGCATTTT. Its translation: CASSFQRQGINQPQHF. Combining the CDR3 with reference TRBV19 and TRBJ1-5 gives the whole variable domain DGGITQSPKYLFRKEGQNVTLSCEQNLNHDAMYWYRQDPGQGLRLIYYSQIVNDFQKGDIAEGYSVSREKKESFPLTVTSAQKNPTAFYLCASSFQRQGINQPQHFGDGTRLSIL.

The V call is TRBV18, the J call TRBJ2-2; 7 bases agree with TRBD1. The CDR3 length is 14 residues. Germline trimming cut 4 bases from V and 6 bases from J; bases unmatched to any gene: 5. Looked up from germline, CDR1 is KGHSH and CDR2 is LQKENI. The CDR3 coding sequence is TGTGCCAGCTCACTCCTACAGGGGTCCGGGGAGCTGTTTTTT. Protein sequence: CASSLLQGSGELFF.

This sequence joins TRBV6-6 and TRBJ1-5, with D unclear. Germline V gene data show CDR1 as MNHNY and CDR2 as SVGAGI (reference sequence). This CDR3 comprises 14 residues. Trimming pared 8 bases from V and 0 bases from J, leaving 11 bases between. CDR3 sequence (DNA): TGTGCCAGCTACTCCTTTGGTAGCAATCAGCCCCAGCATTTT. It encodes CASYSFGSNQPQHF.

This clone appeared a single time. The chain joins TRBV19 to TRBJ2-3, with a tentative D call TRBD2 (6 bases). Germline CDR1 reads LNHDA; CDR2 reads SQIVND (reference sequence). This CDR3 region has 17 residues. Trimming removed 1 base from V and 1 base from J, with 15 bases in between. CDR3 sequence (DNA): TGTGCCAGTAGTATAGGCGGCGGCGGAGGGGGCACAGATACGCAGTATTTT. Amino acid sequence: CASSIGGGGGGTDTQYF.